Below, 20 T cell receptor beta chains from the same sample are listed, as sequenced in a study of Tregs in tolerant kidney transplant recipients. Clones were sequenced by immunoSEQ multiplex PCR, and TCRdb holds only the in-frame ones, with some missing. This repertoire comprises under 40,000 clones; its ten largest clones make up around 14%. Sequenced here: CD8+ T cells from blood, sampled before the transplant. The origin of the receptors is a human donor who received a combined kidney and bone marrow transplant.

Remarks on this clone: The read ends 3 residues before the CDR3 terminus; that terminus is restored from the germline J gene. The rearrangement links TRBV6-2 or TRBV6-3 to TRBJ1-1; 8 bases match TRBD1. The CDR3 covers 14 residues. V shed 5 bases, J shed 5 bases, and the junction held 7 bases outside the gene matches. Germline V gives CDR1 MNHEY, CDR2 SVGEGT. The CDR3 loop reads CASSPQGVFTEAFF. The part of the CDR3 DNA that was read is TGTGCCAGCAGTCCACAGGGGGTGTTTACTGAA.

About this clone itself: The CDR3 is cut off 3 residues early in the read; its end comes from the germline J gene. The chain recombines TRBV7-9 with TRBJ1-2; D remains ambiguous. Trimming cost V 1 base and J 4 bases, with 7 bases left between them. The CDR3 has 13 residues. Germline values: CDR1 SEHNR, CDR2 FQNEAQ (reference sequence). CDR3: CASSLDRSYGYTF. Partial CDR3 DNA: TGTGCCAGCAGCTTAGACAGAAGCTATGGC.

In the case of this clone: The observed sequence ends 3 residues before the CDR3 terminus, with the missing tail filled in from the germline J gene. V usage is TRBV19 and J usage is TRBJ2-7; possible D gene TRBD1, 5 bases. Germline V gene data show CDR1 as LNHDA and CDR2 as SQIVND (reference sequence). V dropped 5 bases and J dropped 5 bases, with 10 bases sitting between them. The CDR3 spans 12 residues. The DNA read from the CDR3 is TGTGCCAGTAGTTACAGGCGGAACGAG. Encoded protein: CASSYRRNE. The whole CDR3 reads CASSYRRNEQYF.

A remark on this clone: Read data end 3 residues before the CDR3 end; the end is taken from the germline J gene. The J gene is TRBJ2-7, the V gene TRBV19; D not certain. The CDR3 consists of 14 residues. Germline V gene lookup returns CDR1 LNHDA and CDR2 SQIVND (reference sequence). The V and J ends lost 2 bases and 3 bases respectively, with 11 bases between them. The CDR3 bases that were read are TGTGCCAGTAGTATAAACGCGCACAGCTACGAG. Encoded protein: CASSINAHSYE. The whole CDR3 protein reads CASSINAHSYEQYF.

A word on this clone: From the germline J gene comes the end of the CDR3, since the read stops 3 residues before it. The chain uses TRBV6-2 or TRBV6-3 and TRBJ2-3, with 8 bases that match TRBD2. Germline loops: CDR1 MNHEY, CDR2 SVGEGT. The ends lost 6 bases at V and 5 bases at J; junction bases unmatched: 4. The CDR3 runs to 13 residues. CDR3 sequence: CASRGLVEDTQYF. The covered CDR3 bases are TGTGCCAGCAGGGGACTAGTCGAAGATACG.

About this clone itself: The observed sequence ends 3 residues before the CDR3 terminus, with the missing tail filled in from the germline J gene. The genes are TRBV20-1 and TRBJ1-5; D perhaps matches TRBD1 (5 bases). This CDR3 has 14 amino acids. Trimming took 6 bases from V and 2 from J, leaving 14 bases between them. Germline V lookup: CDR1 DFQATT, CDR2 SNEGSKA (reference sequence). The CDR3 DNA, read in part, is TGCAGTGCCACTCTATGGGGGGGCAATCAGCCC. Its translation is CSATLWGGNQP. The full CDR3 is CSATLWGGNQPQHF.

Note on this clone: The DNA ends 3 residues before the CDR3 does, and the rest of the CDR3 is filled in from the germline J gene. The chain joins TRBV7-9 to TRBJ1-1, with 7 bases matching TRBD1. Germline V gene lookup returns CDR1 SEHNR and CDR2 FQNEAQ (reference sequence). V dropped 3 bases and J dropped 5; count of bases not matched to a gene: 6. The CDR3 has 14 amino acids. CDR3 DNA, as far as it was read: TGTGCCAGCAGCTTGACAGGGCCAGGGACTGAA. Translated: CASSLTGPGTE. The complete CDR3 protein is CASSLTGPGTEAFF.

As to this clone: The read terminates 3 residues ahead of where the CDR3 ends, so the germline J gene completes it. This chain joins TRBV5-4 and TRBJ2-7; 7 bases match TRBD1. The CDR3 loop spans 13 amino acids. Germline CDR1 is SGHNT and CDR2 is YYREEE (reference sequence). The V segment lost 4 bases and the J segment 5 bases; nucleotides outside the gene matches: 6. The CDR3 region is CASSPQGFHEQYF. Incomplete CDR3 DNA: TGTGCCAGCAGCCCACAGGGGTTCCACGAG. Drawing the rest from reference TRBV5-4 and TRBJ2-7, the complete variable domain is ETGVTQSPTHLIKTRGQQVTLRCSSQSGHNTVSWYQQALGQGPQFIFQYYREEENGRGNFPPRFSGLQFPNYSSELNVNALELDDSALYLCASSPQGFHEQYFGPGTRLTVT.

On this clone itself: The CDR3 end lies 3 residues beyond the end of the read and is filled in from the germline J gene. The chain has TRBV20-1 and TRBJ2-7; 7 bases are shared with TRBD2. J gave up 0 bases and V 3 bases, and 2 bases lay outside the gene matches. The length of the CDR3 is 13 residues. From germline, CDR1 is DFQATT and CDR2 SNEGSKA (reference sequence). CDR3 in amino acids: CSASGGSSYEQYF. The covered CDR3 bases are TGCAGTGCTAGCGGGGGGAGCTCCTACGAG.

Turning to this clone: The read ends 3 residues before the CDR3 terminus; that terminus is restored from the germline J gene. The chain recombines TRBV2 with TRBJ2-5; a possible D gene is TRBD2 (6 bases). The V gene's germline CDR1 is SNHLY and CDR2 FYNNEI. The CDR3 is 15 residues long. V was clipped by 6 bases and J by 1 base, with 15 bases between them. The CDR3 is CASRIFPSAQETQYF. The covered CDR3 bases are TGTGCCAGCAGAATCTTCCCTAGCGCCCAAGAGACC.

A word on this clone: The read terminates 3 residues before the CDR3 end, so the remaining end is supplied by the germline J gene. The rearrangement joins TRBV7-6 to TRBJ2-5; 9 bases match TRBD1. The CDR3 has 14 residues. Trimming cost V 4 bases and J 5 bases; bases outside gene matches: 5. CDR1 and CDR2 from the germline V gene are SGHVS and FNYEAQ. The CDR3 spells CASSSQGARETQYF. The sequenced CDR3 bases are TGTGCCAGCAGCTCACAGGGGGCACGGGAGACC.

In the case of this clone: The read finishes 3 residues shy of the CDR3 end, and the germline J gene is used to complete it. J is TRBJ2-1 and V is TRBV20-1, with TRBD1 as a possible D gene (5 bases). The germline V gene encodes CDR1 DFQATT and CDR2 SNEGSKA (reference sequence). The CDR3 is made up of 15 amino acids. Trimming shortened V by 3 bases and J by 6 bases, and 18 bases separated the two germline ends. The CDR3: CSASKALAGFNEQFF. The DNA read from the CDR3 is TGCAGTGCTAGTAAGGCCCTGGCAGGGTTCAATGAG.

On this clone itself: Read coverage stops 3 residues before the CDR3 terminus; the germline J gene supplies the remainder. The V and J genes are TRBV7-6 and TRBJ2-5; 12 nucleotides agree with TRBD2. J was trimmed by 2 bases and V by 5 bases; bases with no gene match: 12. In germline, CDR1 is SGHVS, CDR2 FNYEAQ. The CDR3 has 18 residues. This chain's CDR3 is CASSTPGLAGESQETQYF. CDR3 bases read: TGTGCCAGCAGCACGCCGGGACTAGCGGGTGAATCTCAAGAGACC.

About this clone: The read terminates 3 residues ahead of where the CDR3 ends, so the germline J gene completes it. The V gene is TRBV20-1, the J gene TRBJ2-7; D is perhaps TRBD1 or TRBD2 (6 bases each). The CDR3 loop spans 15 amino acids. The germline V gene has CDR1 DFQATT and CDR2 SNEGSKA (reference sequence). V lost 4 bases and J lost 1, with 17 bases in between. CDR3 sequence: CSAIEGGGFSYEQYF. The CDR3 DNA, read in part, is TGCAGTGCTATAGAGGGGGGTGGATTTTCCTACGAG.

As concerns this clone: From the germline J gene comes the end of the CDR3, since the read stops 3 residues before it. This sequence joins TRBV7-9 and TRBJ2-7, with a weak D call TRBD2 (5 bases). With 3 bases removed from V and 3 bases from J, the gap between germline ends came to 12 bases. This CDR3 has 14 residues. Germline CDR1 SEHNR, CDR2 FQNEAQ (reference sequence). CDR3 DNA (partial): TGTGCCAGCAGCTTTAGCGAGGGTCTCTACGAG. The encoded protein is CASSFSEGLYE. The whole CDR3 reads CASSFSEGLYEQYF.

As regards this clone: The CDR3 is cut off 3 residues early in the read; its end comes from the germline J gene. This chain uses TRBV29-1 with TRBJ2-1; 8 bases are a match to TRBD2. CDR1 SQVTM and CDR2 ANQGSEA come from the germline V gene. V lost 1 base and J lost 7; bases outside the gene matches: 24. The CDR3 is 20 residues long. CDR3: CSVEALAPAGEGGVRNEQFF. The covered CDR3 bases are TGCAGCGTTGAAGCCCTGGCGCCAGCGGGAGAGGGGGGGGTGCGGAATGAG.

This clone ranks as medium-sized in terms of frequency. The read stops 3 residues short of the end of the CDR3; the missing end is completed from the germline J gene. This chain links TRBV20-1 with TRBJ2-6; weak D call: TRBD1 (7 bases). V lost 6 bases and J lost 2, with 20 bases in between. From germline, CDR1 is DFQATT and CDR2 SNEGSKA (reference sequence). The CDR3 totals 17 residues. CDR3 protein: CSAARGTASTGANVLTF. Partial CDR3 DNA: TGCAGTGCAGCCCGCGGGACAGCCTCCACTGGGGCCAACGTC.

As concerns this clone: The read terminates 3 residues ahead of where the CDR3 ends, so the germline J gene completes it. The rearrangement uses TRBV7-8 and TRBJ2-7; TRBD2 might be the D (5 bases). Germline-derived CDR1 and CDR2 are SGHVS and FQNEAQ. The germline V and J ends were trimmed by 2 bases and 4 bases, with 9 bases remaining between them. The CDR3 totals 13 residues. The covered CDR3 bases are TGTGCCAGCAGCTTACCAGGACTTTACGAG. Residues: CASSLPGLYE. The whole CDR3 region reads CASSLPGLYEQYF.

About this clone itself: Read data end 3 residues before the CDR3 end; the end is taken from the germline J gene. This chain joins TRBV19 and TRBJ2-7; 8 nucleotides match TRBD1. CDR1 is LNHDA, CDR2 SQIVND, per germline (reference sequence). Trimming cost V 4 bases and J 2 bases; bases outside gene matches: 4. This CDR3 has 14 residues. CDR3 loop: CASSTRDRTYEQYF. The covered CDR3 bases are TGTGCCAGTAGTACCCGGGACAGGACCTACGAG. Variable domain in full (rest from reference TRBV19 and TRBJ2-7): DGGITQSPKYLFRKEGQNVTLSCEQNLNHDAMYWYRQDPGQGLRLIYYSQIVNDFQKGDIAEGYSVSREKKESFPLTVTSAQKNPTAFYLCASSTRDRTYEQYFGPGTRLTVT.

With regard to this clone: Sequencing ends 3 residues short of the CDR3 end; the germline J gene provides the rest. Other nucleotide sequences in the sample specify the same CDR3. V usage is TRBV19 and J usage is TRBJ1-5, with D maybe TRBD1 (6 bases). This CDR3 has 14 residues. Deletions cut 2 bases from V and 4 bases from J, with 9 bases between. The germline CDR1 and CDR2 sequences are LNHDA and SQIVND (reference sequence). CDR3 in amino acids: CASSIRDTNQPQHF. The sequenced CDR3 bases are TGTGCCAGTAGTATAAGGGACACTAATCAGCCC.